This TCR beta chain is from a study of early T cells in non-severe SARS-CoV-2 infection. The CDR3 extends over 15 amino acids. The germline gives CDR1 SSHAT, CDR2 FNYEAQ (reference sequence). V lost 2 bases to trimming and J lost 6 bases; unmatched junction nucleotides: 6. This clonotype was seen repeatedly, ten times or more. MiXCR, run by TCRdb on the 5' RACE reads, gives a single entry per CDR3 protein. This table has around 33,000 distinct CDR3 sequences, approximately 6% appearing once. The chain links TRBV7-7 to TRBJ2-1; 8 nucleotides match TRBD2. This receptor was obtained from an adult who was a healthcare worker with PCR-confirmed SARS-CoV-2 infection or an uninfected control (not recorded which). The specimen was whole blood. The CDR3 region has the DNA TGTGCCAGCAGCTTAAATTCGGCGGGGGGCAATGAGCAGTTCTTC. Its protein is CASSLNSAGGNEQFF.